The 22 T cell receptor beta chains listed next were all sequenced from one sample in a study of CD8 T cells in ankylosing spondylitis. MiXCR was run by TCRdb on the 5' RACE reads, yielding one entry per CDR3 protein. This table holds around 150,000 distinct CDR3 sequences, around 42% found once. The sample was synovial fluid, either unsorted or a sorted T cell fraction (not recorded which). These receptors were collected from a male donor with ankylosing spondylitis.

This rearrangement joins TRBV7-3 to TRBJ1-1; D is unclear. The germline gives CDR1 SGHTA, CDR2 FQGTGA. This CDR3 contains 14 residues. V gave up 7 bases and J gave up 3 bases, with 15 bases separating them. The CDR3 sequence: CASKGHIWDTEAFF. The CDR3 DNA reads TGTGCCAGCAAAGGCCATATATGGGACACTGAAGCTTTCTTT. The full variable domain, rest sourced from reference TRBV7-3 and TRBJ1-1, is GAGVSQTPSNKVTEKGKYVELRCDPISGHTALYWYRQSLGQGPEFLIYFQGTGAADDSGLPNDRFFAVRPEGSVSTLKIQRTERGDSAVYLCASKGHIWDTEAFFGQGTRLTVV.

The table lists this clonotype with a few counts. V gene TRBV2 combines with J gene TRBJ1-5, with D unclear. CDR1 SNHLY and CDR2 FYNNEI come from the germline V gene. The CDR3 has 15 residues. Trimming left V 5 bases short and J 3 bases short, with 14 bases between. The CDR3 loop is CASSTVVEYNQPQHF. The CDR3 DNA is TGTGCCAGCAGTACGGTGGTGGAATACAATCAGCCCCAGCATTTT.

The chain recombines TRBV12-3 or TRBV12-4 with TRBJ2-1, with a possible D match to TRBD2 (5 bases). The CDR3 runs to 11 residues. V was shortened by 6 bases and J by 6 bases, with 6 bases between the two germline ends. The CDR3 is CASSRGNEQFF. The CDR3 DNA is TGTGCCAGCAGCCGGGGCAATGAGCAGTTCTTC.

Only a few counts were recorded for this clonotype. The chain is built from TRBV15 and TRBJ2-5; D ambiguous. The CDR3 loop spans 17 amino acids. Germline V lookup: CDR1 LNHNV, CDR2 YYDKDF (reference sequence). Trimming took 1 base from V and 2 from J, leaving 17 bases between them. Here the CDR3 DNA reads TGTGCCACCAGCAGAGTCCAGGTCGGTTGGGATCAAGAGACCCAGTACTTC. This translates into CATSRVQVGWDQETQYF.

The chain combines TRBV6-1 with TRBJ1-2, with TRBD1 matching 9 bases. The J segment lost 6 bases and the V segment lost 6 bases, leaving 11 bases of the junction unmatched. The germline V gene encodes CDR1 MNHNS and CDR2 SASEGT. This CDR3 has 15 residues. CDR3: CASRSQGASLNGYTF. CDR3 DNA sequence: TGTGCCAGCAGGTCACAGGGGGCGTCGTTGAATGGCTACACCTTC.

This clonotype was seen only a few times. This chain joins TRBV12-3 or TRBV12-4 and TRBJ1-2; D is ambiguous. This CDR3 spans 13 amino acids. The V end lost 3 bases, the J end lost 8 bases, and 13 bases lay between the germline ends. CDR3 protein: CASSLVGSLGYTF. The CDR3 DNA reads TGTGCCAGCAGTTTGGTGGGGAGTCTAGGCTACACCTTC.

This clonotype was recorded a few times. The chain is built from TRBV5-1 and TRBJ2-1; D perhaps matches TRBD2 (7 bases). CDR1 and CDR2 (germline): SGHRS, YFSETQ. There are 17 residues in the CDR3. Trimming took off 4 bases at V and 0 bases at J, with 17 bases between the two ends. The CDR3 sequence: CASSREAGAPSYNEQFF. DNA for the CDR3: TGCGCCAGCAGCCGCGAGGCGGGGGCTCCCTCCTACAATGAGCAGTTCTTC.

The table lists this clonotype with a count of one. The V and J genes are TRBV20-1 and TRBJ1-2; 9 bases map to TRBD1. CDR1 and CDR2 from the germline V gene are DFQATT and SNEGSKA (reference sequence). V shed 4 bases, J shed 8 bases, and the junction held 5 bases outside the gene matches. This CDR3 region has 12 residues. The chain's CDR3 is CSATQGAGGYTF. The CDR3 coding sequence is TGCAGTGCTACACAGGGGGCAGGAGGCTACACCTTC.

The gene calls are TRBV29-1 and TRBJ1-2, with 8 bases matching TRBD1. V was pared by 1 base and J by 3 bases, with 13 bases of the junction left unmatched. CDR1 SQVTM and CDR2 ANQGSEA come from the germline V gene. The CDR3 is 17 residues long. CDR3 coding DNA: TGCAGCGTTGAAGCGATCCGGGACAGGCCGATCTACTATGGCTACACCTTC. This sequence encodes CSVEAIRDRPIYYGYTF.

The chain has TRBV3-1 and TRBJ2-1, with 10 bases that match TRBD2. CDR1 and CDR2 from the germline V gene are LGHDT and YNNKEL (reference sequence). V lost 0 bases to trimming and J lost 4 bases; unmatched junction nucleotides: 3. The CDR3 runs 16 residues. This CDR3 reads CASSQDLAGVYNEQFF. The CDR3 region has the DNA TGTGCCAGCAGCCAAGATCTAGCGGGAGTTTACAATGAGCAGTTCTTC.

DNA for the CDR3: TGTGCCAGCAGCCAAGACACAGGGACCATTCCTAATTACACCGGGGAGCTGTTTTTT. Translating it yields CASSQDTGTIPNYTGELFF. The chain couples TRBV14 to TRBJ2-2; a weak D match, TRBD1 (6 bases). Germline assignment: CDR1 SGHDN and CDR2 FVKESK. The CDR3 extends over 19 amino acids. Trimming pared 0 bases from V and 3 bases from J, leaving 20 bases between. The full variable domain, rest sourced from reference TRBV14 and TRBJ2-2, is EAGVTQFPSHSVIEKGQTVTLRCDPISGHDNLYWYRRVMGKEIKFLLHFVKESKQDESGMPNNRFLAERTGGTYSTLKVQPAELEDSGVYFCASSQDTGTIPNYTGELFFGEGSRLTVL.

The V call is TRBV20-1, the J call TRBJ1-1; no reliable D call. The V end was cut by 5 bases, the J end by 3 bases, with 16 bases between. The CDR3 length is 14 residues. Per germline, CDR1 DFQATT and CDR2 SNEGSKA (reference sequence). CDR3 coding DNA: TGCAGTGCTTCTGCATGGGATTTCGACACTGAAGCTTTCTTT. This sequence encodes CSASAWDFDTEAFF.

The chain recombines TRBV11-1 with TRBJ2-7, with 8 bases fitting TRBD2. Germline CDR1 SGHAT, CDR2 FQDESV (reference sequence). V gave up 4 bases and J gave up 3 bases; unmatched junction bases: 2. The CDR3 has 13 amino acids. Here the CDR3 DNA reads TGTGCCAGCAGCTCGAGCGGGAGCTACGAGCAGTACTTC. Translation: CASSSSGSYEQYF.

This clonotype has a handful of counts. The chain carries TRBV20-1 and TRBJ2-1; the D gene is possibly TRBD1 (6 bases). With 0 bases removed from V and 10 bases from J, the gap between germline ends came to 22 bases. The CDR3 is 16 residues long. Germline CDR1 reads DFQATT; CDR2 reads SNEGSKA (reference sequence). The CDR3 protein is CSARDLQGSDLLEQFF. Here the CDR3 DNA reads TGCAGTGCTAGAGATTTACAGGGTTCCGATTTGCTCGAGCAGTTCTTC.

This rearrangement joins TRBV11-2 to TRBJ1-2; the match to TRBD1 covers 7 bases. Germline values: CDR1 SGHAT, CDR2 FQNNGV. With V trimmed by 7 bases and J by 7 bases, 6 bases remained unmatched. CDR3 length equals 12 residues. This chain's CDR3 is CASNTGVGGYTF. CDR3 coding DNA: TGTGCCAGCAACACAGGGGTGGGTGGCTACACCTTC.

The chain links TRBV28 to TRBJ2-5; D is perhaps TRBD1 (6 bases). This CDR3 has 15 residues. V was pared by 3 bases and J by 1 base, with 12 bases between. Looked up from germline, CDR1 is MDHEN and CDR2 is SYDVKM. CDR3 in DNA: TGTGCCAGCAGTTTGCCTGGACAGCCCCAAGAGACCCAGTACTTC. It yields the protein CASSLPGQPQETQYF.

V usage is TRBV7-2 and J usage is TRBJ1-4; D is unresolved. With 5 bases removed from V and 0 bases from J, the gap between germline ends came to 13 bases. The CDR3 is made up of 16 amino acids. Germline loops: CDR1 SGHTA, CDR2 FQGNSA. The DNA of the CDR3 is TGTGCCAGCAGCCGAAATCGACGGTCAACTAATGAAAAACTGTTTTTT. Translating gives CASSRNRRSTNEKLFF.

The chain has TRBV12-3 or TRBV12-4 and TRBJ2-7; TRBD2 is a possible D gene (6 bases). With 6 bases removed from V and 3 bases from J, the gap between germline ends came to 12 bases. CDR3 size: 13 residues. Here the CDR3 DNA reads TGTGCCAGCAGACTTGTGGAGGGCTACGAGCAGTACTTC. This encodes CASRLVEGYEQYF.

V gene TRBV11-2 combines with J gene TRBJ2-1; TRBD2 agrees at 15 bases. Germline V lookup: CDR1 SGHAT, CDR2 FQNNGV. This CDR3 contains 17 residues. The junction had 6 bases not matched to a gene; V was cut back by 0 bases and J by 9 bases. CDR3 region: CASSLDQRTSGRVEQFF. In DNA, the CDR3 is TGTGCCAGCAGCTTAGACCAACGGACTAGCGGGAGGGTTGAGCAGTTCTTC.

The CDR3 bases are TGTGCCAGCAGCCCAGCGCGGGGTCGCAACACCGGGGAGCTGTTTTTT. Its translation: CASSPARGRNTGELFF. The rearrangement uses TRBV27 and TRBJ2-2, with D possibly being TRBD2 (6 bases). The length of the CDR3 is 16 residues. CDR1 is MNHEY and CDR2 is SMNVEV in the germline V gene (reference sequence). The ends were cut back, 6 bases at V and 2 bases at J, with 16 bases in the middle.

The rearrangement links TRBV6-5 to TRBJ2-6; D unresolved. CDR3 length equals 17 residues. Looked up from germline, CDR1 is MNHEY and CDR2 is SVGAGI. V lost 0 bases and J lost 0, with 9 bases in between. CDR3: CASSYSSGHSGANVLTF. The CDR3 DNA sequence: TGTGCCAGCAGTTACTCGTCAGGCCACTCTGGGGCCAACGTCCTGACTTTC.

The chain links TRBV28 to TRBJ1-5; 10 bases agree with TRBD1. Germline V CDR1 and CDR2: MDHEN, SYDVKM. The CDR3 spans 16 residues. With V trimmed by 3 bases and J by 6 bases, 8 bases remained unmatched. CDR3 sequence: CASSLGGQGYCQPQHF. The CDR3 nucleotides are TGTGCCAGCAGTTTGGGGGGACAGGGGTATTGTCAGCCCCAGCATTTT.